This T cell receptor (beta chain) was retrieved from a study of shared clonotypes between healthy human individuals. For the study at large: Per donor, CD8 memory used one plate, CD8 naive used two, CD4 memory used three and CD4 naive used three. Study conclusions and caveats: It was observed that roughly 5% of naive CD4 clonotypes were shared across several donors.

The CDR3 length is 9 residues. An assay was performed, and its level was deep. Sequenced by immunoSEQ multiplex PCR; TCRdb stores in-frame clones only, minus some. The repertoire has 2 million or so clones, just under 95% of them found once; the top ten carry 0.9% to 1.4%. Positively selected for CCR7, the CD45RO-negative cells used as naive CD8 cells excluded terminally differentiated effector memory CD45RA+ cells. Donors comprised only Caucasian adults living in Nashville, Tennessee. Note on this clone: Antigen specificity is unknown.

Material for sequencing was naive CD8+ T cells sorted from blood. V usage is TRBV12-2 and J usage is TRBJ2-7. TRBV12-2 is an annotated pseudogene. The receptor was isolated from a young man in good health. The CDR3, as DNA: TGTGCAAGTCGCTTGGGTAAGGACTTC. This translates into CASRLGKDF.